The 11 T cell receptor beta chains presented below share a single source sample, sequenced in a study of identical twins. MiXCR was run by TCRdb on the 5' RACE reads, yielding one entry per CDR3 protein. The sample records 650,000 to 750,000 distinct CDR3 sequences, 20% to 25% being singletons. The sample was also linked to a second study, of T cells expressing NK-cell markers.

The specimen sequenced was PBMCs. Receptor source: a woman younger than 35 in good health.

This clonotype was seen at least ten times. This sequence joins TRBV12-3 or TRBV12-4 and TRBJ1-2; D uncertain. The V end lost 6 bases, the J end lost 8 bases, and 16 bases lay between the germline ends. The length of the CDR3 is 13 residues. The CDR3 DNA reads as TGTGCCAGCAGCCGTGGACCGGTGCTGGGCTACACCTTC. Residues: CASSRGPVLGYTF.

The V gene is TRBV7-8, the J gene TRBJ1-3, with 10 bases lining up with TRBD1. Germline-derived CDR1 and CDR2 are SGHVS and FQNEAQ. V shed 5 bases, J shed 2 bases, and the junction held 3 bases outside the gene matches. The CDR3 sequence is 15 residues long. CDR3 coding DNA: TGTGCCAGCAGCGCTGGACAGGGGGCTGGAAACACCATATATTTT. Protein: CASSAGQGAGNTIYF.

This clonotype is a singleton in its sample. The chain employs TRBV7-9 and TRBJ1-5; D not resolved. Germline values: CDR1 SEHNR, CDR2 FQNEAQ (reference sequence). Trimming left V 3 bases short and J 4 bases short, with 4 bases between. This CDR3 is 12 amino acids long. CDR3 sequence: CASSFTNQPQHF. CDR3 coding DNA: TGTGCCAGCAGCTTCACTAATCAGCCCCAGCATTTT.

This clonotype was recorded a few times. As DNA, the CDR3 is TGCGCCAGCCACGGATACACGACGACGAACACCGGGGAGCTGTTTTTT. Amino acids: CASHGYTTTNTGELFF. The rearrangement uses TRBV5-1 and TRBJ2-2; no clear D gene. This CDR3 region has 16 residues. The V gene's germline CDR1 is SGHRS and CDR2 YFSETQ. V shed 7 bases and J shed 0 bases, with 16 bases lying between them.

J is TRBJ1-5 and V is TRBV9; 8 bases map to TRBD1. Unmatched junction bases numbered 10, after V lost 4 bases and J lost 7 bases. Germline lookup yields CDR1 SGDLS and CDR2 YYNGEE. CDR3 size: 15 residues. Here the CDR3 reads CASSTSGGGGQPQHF. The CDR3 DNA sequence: TGTGCCAGCAGCACCTCAGGGGGCGGAGGCCAGCCCCAGCATTTT.

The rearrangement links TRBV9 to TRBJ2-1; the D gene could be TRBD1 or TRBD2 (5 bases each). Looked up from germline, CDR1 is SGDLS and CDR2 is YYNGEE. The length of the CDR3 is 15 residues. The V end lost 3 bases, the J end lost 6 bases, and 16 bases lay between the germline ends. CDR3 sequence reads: CASSDHRDGGNEQFF. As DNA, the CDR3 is TGTGCCAGCAGCGACCACCGGGATGGGGGCAATGAGCAGTTCTTC.

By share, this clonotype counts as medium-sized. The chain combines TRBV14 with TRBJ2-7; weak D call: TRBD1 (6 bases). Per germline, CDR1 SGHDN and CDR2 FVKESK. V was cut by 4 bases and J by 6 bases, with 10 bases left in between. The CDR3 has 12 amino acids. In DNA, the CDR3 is TGTGCCAGCAGCCGATACAGGGTCGAGCAGTACTTC. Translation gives CASSRYRVEQYF.

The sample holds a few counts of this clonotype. CDR3: CASSLGTSGGINEQFF. In DNA, the CDR3 is TGTGCCAGCAGCCTTGGGACTAGCGGGGGAATCAATGAGCAGTTCTTC. This rearrangement joins TRBV13 to TRBJ2-1; 14 nucleotides align to TRBD2. The V segment lost 5 bases and the J segment 6 bases; nucleotides outside the gene matches: 6. The CDR3 length is 16 residues. Germline V gives CDR1 PRHDT, CDR2 FYEKMQ (reference sequence). Combining the CDR3 with reference TRBV13 and TRBJ2-1 gives the whole variable domain AAGVIQSPRHLIKEKRETATLKCYPIPRHDTVYWYQQGPGQDPQFLISFYEKMQSDKGSIPDRFSAQQFSDYHSELNMSSLELGDSALYFCASSLGTSGGINEQFFGPGTRLTVL.

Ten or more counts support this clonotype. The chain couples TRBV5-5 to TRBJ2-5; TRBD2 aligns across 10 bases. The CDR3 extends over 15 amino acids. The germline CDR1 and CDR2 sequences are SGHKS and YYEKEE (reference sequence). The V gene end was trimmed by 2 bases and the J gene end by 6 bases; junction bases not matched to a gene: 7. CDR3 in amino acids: CASSFMSSGGKTQYF. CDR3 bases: TGTGCCAGCAGCTTTATGTCTAGCGGGGGAAAGACCCAGTACTTC.

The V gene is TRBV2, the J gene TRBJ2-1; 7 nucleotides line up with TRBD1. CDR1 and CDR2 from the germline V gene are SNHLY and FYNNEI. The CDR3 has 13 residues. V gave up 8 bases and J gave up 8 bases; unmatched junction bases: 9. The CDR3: CASVRGPWDEQFF. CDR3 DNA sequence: TGTGCCAGCGTTAGGGGGCCCTGGGATGAGCAGTTCTTC.

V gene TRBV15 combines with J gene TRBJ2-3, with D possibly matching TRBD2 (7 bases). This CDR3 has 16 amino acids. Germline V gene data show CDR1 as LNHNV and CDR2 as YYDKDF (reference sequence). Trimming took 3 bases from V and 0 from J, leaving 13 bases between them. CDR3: CATSSGGGYSTDTQYF. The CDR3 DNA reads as TGTGCCACCAGCAGTGGCGGGGGCTATAGCACAGATACGCAGTATTTT.